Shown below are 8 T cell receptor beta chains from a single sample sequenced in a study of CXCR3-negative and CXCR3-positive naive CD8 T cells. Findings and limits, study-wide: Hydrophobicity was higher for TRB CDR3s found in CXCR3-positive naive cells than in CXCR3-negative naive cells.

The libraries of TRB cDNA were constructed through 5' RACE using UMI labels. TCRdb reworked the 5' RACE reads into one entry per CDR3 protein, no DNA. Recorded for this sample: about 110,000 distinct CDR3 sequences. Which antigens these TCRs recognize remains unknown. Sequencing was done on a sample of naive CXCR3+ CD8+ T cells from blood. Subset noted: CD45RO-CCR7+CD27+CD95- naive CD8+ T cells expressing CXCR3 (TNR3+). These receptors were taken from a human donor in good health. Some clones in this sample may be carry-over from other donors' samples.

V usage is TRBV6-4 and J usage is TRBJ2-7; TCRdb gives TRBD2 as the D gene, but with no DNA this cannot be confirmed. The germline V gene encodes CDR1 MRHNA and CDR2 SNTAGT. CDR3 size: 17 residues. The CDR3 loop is CASRQLREGSGTYEQYF.

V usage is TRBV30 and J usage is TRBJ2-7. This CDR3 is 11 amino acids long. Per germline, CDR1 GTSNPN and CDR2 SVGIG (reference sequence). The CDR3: CAWSVVGEQYF.

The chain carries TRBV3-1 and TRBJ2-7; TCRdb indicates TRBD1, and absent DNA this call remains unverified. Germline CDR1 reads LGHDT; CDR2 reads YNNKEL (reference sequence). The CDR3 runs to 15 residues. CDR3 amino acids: CASSHRDRGSYEQYF.

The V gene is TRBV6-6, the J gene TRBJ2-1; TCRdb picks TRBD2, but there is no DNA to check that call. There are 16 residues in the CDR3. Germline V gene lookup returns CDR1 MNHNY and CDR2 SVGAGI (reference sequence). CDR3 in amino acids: CASSPTIAGGPNEQFF.

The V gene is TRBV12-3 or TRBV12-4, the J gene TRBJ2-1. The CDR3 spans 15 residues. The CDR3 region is CASSQSGSPHNEQFF.

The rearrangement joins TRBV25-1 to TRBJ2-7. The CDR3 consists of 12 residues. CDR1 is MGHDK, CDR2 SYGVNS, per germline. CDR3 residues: CASSAGPYEQYF.

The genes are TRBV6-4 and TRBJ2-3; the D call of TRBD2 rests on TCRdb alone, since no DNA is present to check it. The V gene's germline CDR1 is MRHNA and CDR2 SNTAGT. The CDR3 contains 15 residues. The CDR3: CASSHSGESTDTQYF.

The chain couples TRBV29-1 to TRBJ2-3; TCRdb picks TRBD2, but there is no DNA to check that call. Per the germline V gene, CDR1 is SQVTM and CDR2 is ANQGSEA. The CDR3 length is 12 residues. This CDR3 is CSGGKRADTQYF.